These T cell receptor beta chains were read from a single sample in a study of shared clonotypes between healthy human individuals. The method was immunoSEQ multiplex PCR; TCRdb's version includes in-frame clones alone and lacks a portion of them. The table records about 2.4 million clones, just over 90% of them present only once. The sequenced sample was naive CD4+ T cells sorted from blood. The receptor set was obtained from a man aged 18 to 29 in good health. CDR3s include the opening cysteine and the closing phenylalanine or tryptophan. Fields, in order: J gene, clone size, D gene, V gene, CDR3 DNA, CDR3 protein. D genes are given only for firm matches. Clone size is stated in some rows and not others, as once, few, many or a class when expanded.

>TRBJ1-2|once|NA|TRBV2
TGTGCCAGCATCTCCTATGGGGAAGGCTACACCTTC
CASISYGEGYTF
>TRBJ2-7|NA|TRBD1|TRBV10-2
TGCGCCAGCAGTGCCTTGGACAGGAACACCTACGAGCAGTACTTC
CASSALDRNTYEQYF
>TRBJ2-7|once|TRBD2|TRBV2
TGTGCCAGCAGTGACGGAGCGCTGGGGGGGGACGAGCAGTACTTC
CASSDGALGGDEQYF
>TRBJ2-1|NA|TRBD2|TRBV7-2
TGTGCCAGCAGCTTGCTGGGACTAGCTTCCCATGATGAGCAGTTCTTC
CASSLLGLASHDEQFF
>TRBJ2-6|NA|TRBD1|TRBV5-1
TGCGCCAGTTGCCGGGACAGGGGCTCCTCGGGGGCCAACGTCCTGACTTTC
CASCRDRGSSGANVLTF
>TRBJ2-7|NA|NA|TRBV28
TGTGCCAGCAGTCCCCCCCCTCCCTACGAGCAGTACTTC
CASSPPPPYEQYF
>TRBJ2-1|NA|TRBD2|TRBV5-1
TGCGCCAGCAGCGAGGGACGGGAGGGGAATGAGCAGTTCTTC
CASSEGREGNEQFF
>TRBJ2-5|NA|TRBD2|TRBV5-1
TGCGCCAGCAGCTTGAGGTCTAGCGGGGGGCTTTCCCAAGAGACCCAGTACTTC
CASSLRSSGGLSQETQYF
>TRBJ2-3|once|NA|TRBV6-6
TGTGCCAGCAGTGACCCCTTGGCGGATACGCAGTATTTT
CASSDPLADTQYF
>TRBJ2-5|NA|NA|TRBV28
TGTGCCAGCAGTTTACGCCAAGAGACCCAGTACTTC
CASSLRQETQYF
>TRBJ1-1|few|NA|TRBV29-1
TGCAGCGTTAGTCGCAGGATCTCGAACACTGAAGCTTTCTTT
CSVSRRISNTEAFF
>TRBJ2-1|NA|NA|TRBV4-3
TGCGCCAGCAGCCACCGAGCCGGGAGCCTCTACAATGAGCAGTTCTTC
CASSHRAGSLYNEQFF
>TRBJ1-6|few|TRBD1|TRBV28
TGTGCCAGCAGTTTCTCGGACAGGGGGAATTCACCCCTCCACTTT
CASSFSDRGNSPLHF
>TRBJ1-6|once|TRBD1|TRBV4-1
TGCGCCAGCAGCCAAGGGGGGACAGGCTTTTCACCCCTCCACTTT
CASSQGGTGFSPLHF
>TRBJ1-5|NA|NA|TRBV6-1
TGTGCCAGCAGTGAAACTTCTTCCGACTGGAATCAGCCCCAGCATTTT
CASSETSSDWNQPQHF
>TRBJ2-5|once|NA|TRBV2
TGTGCCAGCAACAGAGGAGAGACCCAGTACTTC
CASNRGETQYF
>TRBJ1-3|NA|NA|TRBV11-2
TGTGCCAGCAGCCTTGAGGGGTTACCCTCTGGAAACACCATATATTTT
CASSLEGLPSGNTIYF
>TRBJ1-6|few|NA|TRBV7-6
TGTGCCAGCAGCTTTACAGGGCACAATTCACCCCTCCACTTT
CASSFTGHNSPLHF
>TRBJ2-7|NA|NA|TRBV9
TGTGCCAGCAGCGCGACGGGACTCATCCCCTACGAGCAGTACTTC
CASSATGLIPYEQYF
>TRBJ2-1|NA|NA|TRBV19
TGTGCCAGTAGTATAGCGCAAACCTATCGCAATGAGCAGTTCTTC
CASSIAQTYRNEQFF
>TRBJ1-1|NA|NA|TRBV6-1
TGTGCCAGCAGTGAACACATCGACACTGAAGCTTTCTTT
CASSEHIDTEAFF
>TRBJ1-3|NA|NA|TRBV5-4
TGTGCCAGCAGCCGGTCTGGGATCTCTGGAAACACCATATATTTT
CASSRSGISGNTIYF
>TRBJ1-1|NA|TRBD1|TRBV6-4
TGTGCCAGCAGTGTCAAACGGGGACAGCGAATGAACACTGAAGCTTTCTTT
CASSVKRGQRMNTEAFF
>TRBJ2-7|NA|NA|TRBV6-1
TGTGCCAGCAGTGAAGTCTCAGGGGGGGGCTACGAGCAGTACTTC
CASSEVSGGGYEQYF
>TRBJ2-5|NA|NA|TRBV29-1
TGCAGCGTGGACACAGCTACCCAAGAGACCCAGTACTTC
CSVDTATQETQYF
>TRBJ2-6|NA|TRBD1|TRBV5-1
TGCGCCAGCAGCCGGACAGGGGCTGGGGCCAACGTCCTGACTTTC
CASSRTGAGANVLTF
>TRBJ2-1|NA|NA|TRBV15
TGTGCCACCAGCACAGACCCATCCTACAATGAGCAGTTCTTC
CATSTDPSYNEQFF
>TRBJ2-7|NA|NA|TRBV10-3
TGTGCCATCAGTGAGTCGATGGGACTCCTAGGACTCGAGCAGTACTTC
CAISESMGLLGLEQYF
>TRBJ2-5|NA|TRBD2|TRBV7-9
TGTGCCAGCAGCTTAGTAGCGGGAGGGGGAGAGACCCAGTACTTC
CASSLVAGGGETQYF
>TRBJ2-1|NA|NA|TRBV9
TGTGCCAGCAGCGTCGGGACTCACAATGAGCAGTTCTTC
CASSVGTHNEQFF
>TRBJ2-5|NA|TRBD2|TRBV7-9
TGTGCCAGCAGCTTCCCTAGCGGGAGCCCCTGGGAGACCCAGTACTTC
CASSFPSGSPWETQYF
>TRBJ1-1|once|NA|TRBV6-5
TGTGCCAGCAGTTACACGGGATCGCTGAACACTGAAGCTTTCTTT
CASSYTGSLNTEAFF
>TRBJ1-5|NA|NA|TRBV30
TGTGCCTGGAGTGTAGGGTCGGGACACGGGCGCGGGGCCCAGCATTTT
CAWSVGSGHGRGAQHF
>TRBJ1-3|NA|NA|TRBV7-2
TGTGCCAGCAGCCCCGGCGGAAACACCATATATTTT
CASSPGGNTIYF
>TRBJ2-5|once|TRBD2|TRBV2
TGTGCCAGCAGTGGAGGGACTAGCGGACAAGAGACCCAGTACTTC
CASSGGTSGQETQYF
>TRBJ2-1|NA|NA|TRBV5-1
TGCGCCAGCAGCTTGGCCCCTAGCCTAGCCAGATACAATGAGCAGTTCTTC
CASSLAPSLARYNEQFF
>TRBJ1-2|NA|TRBD1|TRBV5-4
TGTGCCAGCAGCCCACCAATTATACAGGGGCCCTATGGCTACACCTTC
CASSPPIIQGPYGYTF
>TRBJ2-5|NA|TRBD1|TRBV19
TGTGCCAGTAGTATAGACAACAGGGGGAGTGGGGAGACCCAGTACTTC
CASSIDNRGSGETQYF
>TRBJ2-3|NA|TRBD2|TRBV27
TGTGCCAGCAGTATTCGACTAGCCTCCGATACGCAGTATTTT
CASSIRLASDTQYF
>TRBJ1-4|NA|NA|TRBV5-1
TGCGCCAGCAGCTTGGTAGGTGGAGCTACAGATGAAAAACTGTTTTTT
CASSLVGGATDEKLFF
>TRBJ2-5|NA|NA|TRBV11-2
TGTGCCAGCAGCTTGACAGGGAGGGAGACCCAGTACTTC
CASSLTGRETQYF
>TRBJ1-1|NA|TRBD1|TRBV29-1
TGCAGCGTTGGACAGGGACAGTTGTCTGAAGCTTTCTTT
CSVGQGQLSEAFF
>TRBJ2-5|once|TRBD2|TRBV6-1
TGTGCCAGCAGGAGAACTAGCGGGTTTCAAGAGACCCAGTACTTC
CASRRTSGFQETQYF
>TRBJ2-6|NA|TRBD1|TRBV30
TGTGCCTGGGTTCCGGGACAGGGGGCTCCCGGGGCCAACGTCCTGACTTTC
CAWVPGQGAPGANVLTF
>TRBJ2-1|NA|NA|TRBV29-1
TGCAGCGTTGTCTCAGGTTTTTACAATGAGCAGTTCTTC
CSVVSGFYNEQFF
>TRBJ1-2|NA|NA|TRBV27
TGTGCCAGCAGAACCAGTGCAGGGCCCCAAGCTTTGTATGGCTACACCTTC
CASRTSAGPQALYGYTF
>TRBJ2-5|few|TRBD2|TRBV6-6
TGTGCCAGCACCCAAGGGGGACTAGCGGGAGGGTGGCAGTACTTC
CASTQGGLAGGWQYF
>TRBJ2-7|NA|NA|TRBV18
TGTGCCAGCTCAATCCCAGGTAGCTACGAGCAGTACTTC
CASSIPGSYEQYF
>TRBJ1-2|NA|TRBD1|TRBV25-1
TGTGCCAGCAGTGTGTGGCAGGGGGATGGCTACACCTTC
CASSVWQGDGYTF
>TRBJ2-1|NA|TRBD1|TRBV5-6
TGTGCCAGCAGCGACACAGGGGGCCCCTACAATGAGCAGTTCTTC
CASSDTGGPYNEQFF
>TRBJ2-5|NA|NA|TRBV1
TGCACCAGCAGCCAAGAGTGGCCCTCCGGGGAGACCCAGTACTTC
CTSSQEWPSGETQYF
>TRBJ2-1|NA|NA|TRBV6-1
TGTGCCAGCAGTCGTCCAAACAATGAGCAGTTCTTC
CASSRPNNEQFF